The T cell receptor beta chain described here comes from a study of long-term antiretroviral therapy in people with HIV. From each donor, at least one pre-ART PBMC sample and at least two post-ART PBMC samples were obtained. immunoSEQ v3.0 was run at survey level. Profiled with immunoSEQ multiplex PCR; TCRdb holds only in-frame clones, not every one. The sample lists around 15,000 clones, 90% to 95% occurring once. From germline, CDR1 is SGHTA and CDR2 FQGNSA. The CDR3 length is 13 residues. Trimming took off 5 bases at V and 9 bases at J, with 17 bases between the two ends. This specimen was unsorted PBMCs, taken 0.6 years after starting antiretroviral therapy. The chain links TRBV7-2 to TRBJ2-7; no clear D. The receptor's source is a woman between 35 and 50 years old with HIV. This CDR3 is CASSPNTPPMQYF. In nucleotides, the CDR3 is TGTGCCAGCAGCCCCAATACCCCACCGATGCAGTACTTC.